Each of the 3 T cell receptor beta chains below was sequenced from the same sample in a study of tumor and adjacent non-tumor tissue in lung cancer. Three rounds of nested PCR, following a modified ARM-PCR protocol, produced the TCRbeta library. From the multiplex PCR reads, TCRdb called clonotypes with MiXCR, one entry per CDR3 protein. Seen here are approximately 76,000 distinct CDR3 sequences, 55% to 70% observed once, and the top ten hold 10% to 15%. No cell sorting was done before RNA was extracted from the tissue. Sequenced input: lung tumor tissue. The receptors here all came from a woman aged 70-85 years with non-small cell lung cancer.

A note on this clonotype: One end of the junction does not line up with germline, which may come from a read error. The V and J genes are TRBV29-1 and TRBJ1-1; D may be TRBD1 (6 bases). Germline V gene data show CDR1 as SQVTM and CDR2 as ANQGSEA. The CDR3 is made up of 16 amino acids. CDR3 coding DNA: TGCGGCGTTGAAGGGCGGGGGGGGGCCCAGAACACTGAAGCTTTATTT. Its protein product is CGVEGRGGAQNTEALF.

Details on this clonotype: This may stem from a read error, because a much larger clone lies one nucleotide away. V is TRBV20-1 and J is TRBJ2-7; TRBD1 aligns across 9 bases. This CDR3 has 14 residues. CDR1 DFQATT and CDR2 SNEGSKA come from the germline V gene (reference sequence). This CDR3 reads CSARVGTGLYKQYF. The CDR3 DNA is TGCAGTGCTAGAGTCGGGACAGGGCTCTACAAGCAGTACTTC.

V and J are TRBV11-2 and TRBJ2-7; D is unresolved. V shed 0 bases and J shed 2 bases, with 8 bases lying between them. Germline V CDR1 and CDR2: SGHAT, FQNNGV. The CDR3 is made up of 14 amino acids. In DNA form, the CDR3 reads TGTGCCAGCAGCTTAGAGGTCTTCACCTACGAGCAGTACTTC. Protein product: CASSLEVFTYEQYF.